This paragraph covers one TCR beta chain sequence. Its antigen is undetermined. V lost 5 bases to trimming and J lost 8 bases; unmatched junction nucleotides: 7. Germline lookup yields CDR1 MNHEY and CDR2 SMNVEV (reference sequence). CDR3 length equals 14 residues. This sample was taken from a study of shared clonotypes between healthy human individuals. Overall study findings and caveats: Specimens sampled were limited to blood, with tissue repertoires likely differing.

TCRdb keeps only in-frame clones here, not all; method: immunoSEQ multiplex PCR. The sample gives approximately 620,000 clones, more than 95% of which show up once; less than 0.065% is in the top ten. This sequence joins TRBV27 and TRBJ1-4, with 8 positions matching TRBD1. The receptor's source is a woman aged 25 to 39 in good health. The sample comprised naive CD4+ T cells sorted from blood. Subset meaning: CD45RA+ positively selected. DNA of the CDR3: TGTGCCAGCAGTAGACAGGGGATCCTAGAAAAACTGTTTTTT. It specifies CASSRQGILEKLFF.